This entry is about one T cell receptor beta chain. The antigen is unknown. With 5 bases clipped from V and 1 base from J, the junction kept 10 bases outside the gene matches. The CDR3 is made up of 17 amino acids. In germline, CDR1 is LNHNV, CDR2 YYDKDF (reference sequence). These data come from a study of T cell repertoires in cytomegalovirus infection. Across the whole study: A matching HLA type, together with CMV infection, was signaled by public TCR beta signatures.

Whole-study findings and limits: The study identified carriers of CMV plus the relevant HLA from cumulative public TCR beta family frequency. CMV-specific TCR beta clonotypes restricted by HLA-C were the ones dominating the ex vivo response.

TCRdb called the reads again in MiXCR, with one record for every CDR3 protein. The sample lists roughly 500,000 distinct CDR3 sequences, approximately 11% seen once, with roughly a tenth in the top ten. Source material: PBMCs. The receptor was isolated from a human donor in good health (CMV status not recorded). Some clones in this sample may be carry-over from other donors' samples. This chain connects TRBV15 to TRBJ2-1; 8 bases align to TRBD2. CDR3 DNA sequence: TGTGCCACCAGCCCGGGGGGGGATTACCAATCCTACAATGAGCAGTTCTTC. Translation gives CATSPGGDYQSYNEQFF.